The 20 T cell receptor beta chains in this list originate from one sample, sequenced in a study of blood T cells in healthy people across ages. Alongside a J-beta primer mix, a sample-barcoded 5' primer served in a second PCR lasting about 7 to 12 cycles. TCRdb processed the 5' RACE reads anew with MiXCR; each CDR3 protein has one entry. The data show some 880,000 distinct CDR3 sequences, under 40% seen once. Sequencing was done on a sample of blood. The origin of the receptors is a man between 18 and 29 years old in good health.

This clonotype has only one observation. V usage is TRBV7-6 and J usage is TRBJ2-7; tentative D call: TRBD2 (5 bases). Trimming shortened V by 5 bases and J by 2 bases, and 19 bases separated the two germline ends. This CDR3 has 16 amino acids. From germline, CDR1 is SGHVS and CDR2 FNYEAQ. CDR3 protein: CASSQGLGVMTYEQYF. The CDR3 coding sequence is TGTGCCAGCAGCCAAGGACTCGGGGTTATGACCTACGAGCAGTACTTC.

This clonotype was counted a few times. The chain uses TRBV2 and TRBJ1-1; 7 bases align to TRBD1. The length of the CDR3 is 14 residues. Germline V gene lookup returns CDR1 SNHLY and CDR2 FYNNEI. J gave up 4 bases and V 4 bases, and 6 bases lay outside the gene matches. The CDR3 is CASSAEGGGTEAFF. CDR3 in DNA: TGTGCCAGCAGTGCGGAAGGGGGCGGCACTGAAGCTTTCTTT.

The chain combines TRBV12-3 or TRBV12-4 with TRBJ2-3, with TRBD1 matching over 11 bases. The CDR3 has 14 amino acids. The V segment lost 6 bases and the J segment 6 bases; nucleotides outside the gene matches: 5. The CDR3 sequence is CASSGTGGLDTQYF. CDR3 sequence (DNA): TGTGCCAGCAGCGGGACAGGGGGTCTCGATACGCAGTATTTT.

This clonotype was detected only a few times. The V call is TRBV12-3 or TRBV12-4, the J call TRBJ1-4, with a possible D match to TRBD1 (6 bases). Trimming stripped 5 bases from V and 5 bases from J, with 12 bases between. CDR3 length: 14 residues. CDR3 bases: TGTGCCAGCAGTCGGGACATCGCGAATGAAAAACTGTTTTTT. This sequence encodes CASSRDIANEKLFF.

The table lists this clonotype with many counts. CDR3 nucleotide sequence: TGTGCCACCAGCAGGCTGTCGGGGCCAGATACGCAGTATTTT. Protein sequence: CATSRLSGPDTQYF. The chain combines TRBV15 with TRBJ2-3, with D perhaps matching TRBD1 or TRBD2 (5 bases each). CDR1 is LNHNV and CDR2 is YYDKDF in the germline V gene (reference sequence). This CDR3 contains 14 residues. V was shortened by 3 bases and J by 4 bases, with 11 bases between the two germline ends.

The chain has TRBV7-2 and TRBJ2-5, with D perhaps assigned TRBD1 or TRBD2 (5 bases each). The germline V and J ends were trimmed by 3 bases and 3 bases, with 11 bases remaining between them. The CDR3 runs to 14 residues. In germline, CDR1 is SGHTA, CDR2 FQGNSA. CDR3 residues: CASSFGASEETQYF. CDR3 coding DNA: TGTGCCAGCAGCTTCGGGGCATCTGAAGAGACCCAGTACTTC.

This clonotype turned up a few times. The chain recombines TRBV5-6 with TRBJ2-7, with a weak D call TRBD2 (5 bases). The CDR3 is 12 residues long. The germline CDR1 and CDR2 sequences are SGHDT and YYEEEE. V was cut by 6 bases and J by 7 bases, with 14 bases left in between. CDR3 DNA: TGTGCCAGCAAGGGAGCGAGGGATGAGCAGTACTTC. It encodes CASKGARDEQYF.

V is TRBV7-9 and J is TRBJ1-1, with D tentatively TRBD1 (5 bases). The CDR3 extends over 15 amino acids. Germline V gives CDR1 SEHNR, CDR2 FQNEAQ (reference sequence). V was clipped by 5 bases and J by 4 bases, with 17 bases between them. The CDR3 DNA follows: TGTGCCAGCAGCCCCAGGGAGGGGAGGGGCACTGAAGCTTTCTTT. Translating gives CASSPREGRGTEAFF.

In this sample, this clonotype turned up many times. V usage is TRBV27 and J usage is TRBJ2-1; maybe TRBD2 (5 bases). Trimming cost V 5 bases and J 4 bases, with 9 bases left between them. This CDR3 has 13 residues. The germline CDR1 and CDR2 sequences are MNHEY and SMNVEV (reference sequence). The DNA for the CDR3 is TGTGCCAGCAGTCGCGGGCCGTACAATGAGCAGTTCTTC. Translated, it gives CASSRGPYNEQFF.

J is TRBJ2-1 and V is TRBV5-1, with 10 bases aligning to TRBD2. The ends lost 0 bases at V and 9 bases at J; junction bases unmatched: 9. Germline CDR1 is SGHRS and CDR2 is YFSETQ. The CDR3 spans 16 residues. The CDR3: CASSLEAGLASREQFF. Written as DNA, the CDR3 is TGCGCCAGCAGCTTGGAAGCGGGACTAGCGAGTCGTGAGCAGTTCTTC.

The V gene is TRBV27, the J gene TRBJ1-6, with TRBD1 as a possible D gene (5 bases). CDR1 and CDR2 from the germline V gene are MNHEY and SMNVEV (reference sequence). Deletions cut 4 bases from V and 3 bases from J, with 13 bases between. The CDR3 runs 16 residues. The CDR3 region is CASSWTPTGYNSPLHF. CDR3 DNA sequence: TGTGCCAGCAGTTGGACACCAACAGGCTATAATTCACCCCTCCACTTT.

The gene calls are TRBV7-9 and TRBJ2-5; 8 bases align to TRBD1. This CDR3 has 13 residues. After removal of 6 bases from V and 5 bases from J, the junction contained 5 bases not matched to a gene. Per the germline V gene, CDR1 is SEHNR and CDR2 is FQNEAQ (reference sequence). The CDR3 reads CASRATGGETQYF. The CDR3 DNA reads as TGTGCCAGCAGAGCCACAGGGGGGGAGACCCAGTACTTC.

This clonotype was seen many times. This chain connects TRBV10-3 to TRBJ2-1; 7 bases are shared with TRBD1. J lost 1 base, V lost 6 bases, and 3 bases had no gene match. Germline-derived CDR1 and CDR2 are ENHRY and SYGVKD. The CDR3 is 14 amino acids. Here the CDR3 DNA reads TGTGCCATCAGAGGACAGGATTCCTACAATGAGCAGTTCTTC. Its translation: CAIRGQDSYNEQFF.

This chain joins TRBV15 and TRBJ1-4; D not certain. The germline CDR1 and CDR2 sequences are LNHNV and YYDKDF (reference sequence). The CDR3 covers 16 residues. V lost 2 bases to trimming and J lost 6 bases, with 16 bases between them. CDR3 sequence reads: CATSRTRGRVDEKLFF. The CDR3 DNA is TGTGCCACCAGCAGAACACGAGGGCGGGTGGATGAAAAACTGTTTTTT.

CDR3 sequence: CASSYPVGETQYF. CDR3 DNA: TGTGCCAGCAGTTACCCGGTTGGAGAGACCCAGTACTTC. The rearrangement uses TRBV6-2 or TRBV6-3 and TRBJ2-5; D unclear. The CDR3 spans 13 residues. Germline V gene sequence: CDR1 MNHEY, CDR2 SVGEGT. Trimming stripped 2 bases from V and 4 bases from J, with 8 bases between.

This clonotype was observed a few times. The chain couples TRBV7-2 to TRBJ2-3, with 10 bases aligning to TRBD2. The CDR3 sequence is 18 residues long. Trimming removed 2 bases from V and 0 bases from J; junction bases left unmatched: 8. In germline, CDR1 is SGHTA, CDR2 FQGNSA. The CDR3 bases are TGTGCCAGCAGCTTAATGTCTAGCGGGGGCCCTAGCACAGATACGCAGTATTTT. Its protein product is CASSLMSSGGPSTDTQYF. The variable domain in full, completed from reference TRBV7-2 and TRBJ2-3, reads GAGVSQSPSNKVTEKGKDVELRCDPISGHTALYWYRQSLGQGLEFLIYFQGNSAPDKSGLPSDRFSAERTGGSVSTLTIQRTQQEDSAVYLCASSLMSSGGPSTDTQYFGPGTRLTVL.

CDR3 in amino acids: CASSQAHGTDGYTF. The CDR3 DNA reads as TGCGCCAGCAGCCAAGCGCATGGGACGGATGGCTACACCTTC. V usage is TRBV4-1 and J usage is TRBJ1-2; a weak D match, TRBD1 (5 bases). The germline V gene encodes CDR1 MGHRA and CDR2 YSYEKL. The CDR3 spans 14 residues. Between the trimmed V and J ends, which lost 1 base and 6 bases, there was a span of 12 bases.

This clonotype was seen only a few times. The chain uses TRBV21-1 and TRBJ1-2; TRBD1 reflects the table's D call only, with no check against the DNA. TRBV21-1 is a listed pseudogene. The CDR3 extends over 14 amino acids. The CDR3 region is CASSPRTQAYGYTF. CDR3 in DNA: TGTGCCAGCAGCCCGCGCACCCAAGCCTATGGCTACACCTTC.

This chain uses TRBV6-2 or TRBV6-3 with TRBJ1-2; D gene uncertain. Trimming took off 2 bases at V and 7 bases at J, with 5 bases between the two ends. CDR1 is MNHEY, CDR2 SVGEGT, per germline. There are 11 residues in the CDR3. The CDR3: CASSYPVGYTF. The CDR3 DNA is TGTGCCAGCAGTTACCCCGTTGGCTACACCTTC.

This clonotype occurred many times. The rearrangement uses TRBV12-3 or TRBV12-4 and TRBJ2-1, with TRBD2 matching over 10 bases. The V segment lost 6 bases and the J segment 4 bases; nucleotides outside the gene matches: 3. The CDR3 totals 14 residues. The CDR3 nucleotides are TGTGCCAGCAGCCATAGCGGGGGGTACAATGAGCAGTTCTTC. Translation: CASSHSGGYNEQFF.